This T cell receptor (beta chain) was retrieved from a study of T cell changes during pregnancy in multiple sclerosis. The germline CDR1 and CDR2 sequences are SGHTA and FQGNSA. This CDR3 region has 15 residues. With 4 bases clipped from V and 6 bases from J, the junction kept 6 bases outside the gene matches. Produced via immunoSEQ multiplex PCR; TCRdb's table is partial and in-frame only. Counted here are around 96,000 clones, approximately 95% occurring once; the ten biggest clones make up around 1.7%. The sample here was peripheral blood, taken after pregnancy. The chain uses TRBV7-2 and TRBJ2-1, with 10 nucleotides matching TRBD2. The sequence was collected from a female donor in good health, enrolled as a control in a pregnancy study. The CDR3 here is CASSSGTSVTNEQFF. The CDR3 DNA follows: TGTGCCAGCAGCTCCGGGACTAGCGTAACCAATGAGCAGTTCTTC.